The 30 T cell receptor beta chains below were found in one sample sequenced in a study of cytomegalovirus exposure and HLA in healthy donors. Use of 60 Vbeta and 13 Jbeta primers characterized the PCR. Clones were sequenced by immunoSEQ multiplex PCR, and TCRdb holds only the in-frame ones, with some missing. The sample has 100,000 or so clones, 67% seen once. Sequenced material: PBMCs. All receptors come from a man aged 25-45 years in good health and CMV-seronegative.

In DNA form, the CDR3 reads TGTGCCAGCAGTCATTTGGGCGCCAACACCGGGGAGCTGTTTTTT. Its protein is CASSHLGANTGELFF. The chain joins TRBV25-1 to TRBJ2-2, with unresolved D. The CDR3 is 15 amino acids. Germline CDR1 reads MGHDK; CDR2 reads SYGVNS. V dropped 5 bases and J dropped 2 bases, with 12 bases sitting between them. Combining the CDR3 with reference TRBV25-1 and TRBJ2-2 gives the whole variable domain EADIYQTPRYLVIGTGKKITLECSQTMGHDKMYWYQQDPGMELHLIHYSYGVNSTEKGDLSSESTVSRIRTEHFPLTLESARPSHTSQYLCASSHLGANTGELFFGEGSRLTVL.

V gene TRBV6-5 combines with J gene TRBJ2-3; tentatively, D is TRBD2 (5 bases). Germline V gene lookup returns CDR1 MNHEY and CDR2 SVGAGI. CDR3 length equals 15 residues. V lost 7 bases and J lost 2, with 16 bases in between. For the CDR3, the DNA is TGTGCCAGCACCGCTCGGGGAGAGGTCACAGATACGCAGTATTTT. It encodes CASTARGEVTDTQYF.

The table lists this clone with a few counts. The chain carries TRBV7-2 and TRBJ1-2; a weak D match, TRBD1 (5 bases). Trimming left V 1 base short and J 2 bases short, with 11 bases between. CDR1 and CDR2 (germline): SGHTA, FQGNSA. The CDR3 has 15 amino acids. CDR3: CASSLVPGVNYGYTF. The CDR3 nucleotides are TGTGCCAGCAGCTTAGTCCCGGGGGTGAACTATGGCTACACCTTC.

This clone was counted only a few times. V gene TRBV27 combines with J gene TRBJ2-2; D perhaps matches TRBD2 (6 bases). Between the trimmed V and J ends, which lost 7 bases and 6 bases, there was a span of 15 bases. Germline V CDR1 and CDR2: MNHEY, SMNVEV (reference sequence). There are 14 residues in the CDR3. Written as DNA, the CDR3 is TGTGCCAGCAAATTATTGGGGGGTGCCGGGGAGCTGTTTTTT. This translates into CASKLLGGAGELFF.

This sequence joins TRBV4-1 and TRBJ1-1, with D possibly matching TRBD1 (6 bases). Germline assignment: CDR1 MGHRA and CDR2 YSYEKL. This CDR3 spans 15 amino acids. The V end was cut by 3 bases, the J end by 0 bases, with 11 bases between. CDR3 residues: CASSQGTGLNTEAFF. The CDR3 coding sequence is TGCGCCAGCAGCCAGGGAACAGGGTTGAACACTGAAGCTTTCTTT.

The genes are TRBV25-1 and TRBJ2-5; D unresolved. The J call may be incorrect, as the DNA end agrees better with TRBJ2-7. Germline V gives CDR1 MGHDK, CDR2 SYGVNS. The CDR3 extends over 12 amino acids. This chain's CDR3 is CASSGGVYEQYF. The DNA for the CDR3 is TGTGCCAGCAGTGGCGGAGTCTACGAGCAGTACTTC.

The rearrangement uses TRBV27 and TRBJ2-7; the D gene is possibly TRBD1 (6 bases). Germline V gives CDR1 MNHEY, CDR2 SMNVEV (reference sequence). The CDR3 totals 14 residues. V lost 2 bases and J 6 bases, leaving 14 bases between the germline ends. The CDR3 loop reads CASSLAPTGSEQYF. Here the CDR3 DNA reads TGTGCCAGCAGTTTAGCTCCAACAGGGTCCGAGCAGTACTTC.

The chain uses TRBV30 and TRBJ1-5, with TRBD1 as a possible D gene (5 bases). V was trimmed by 1 base and J by 4 bases, leaving 8 bases between them. Germline-derived CDR1 and CDR2 are GTSNPN and SVGIG (reference sequence). The CDR3 has 13 residues. The CDR3 spells CAWSAGSNQPQHF. The CDR3 nucleotides read TGTGCCTGGAGTGCAGGGTCAAATCAGCCCCAGCATTTT.

The V call is TRBV5-1, the J call TRBJ2-4; TRBD1 aligns across 8 bases. The J segment lost 6 bases and the V segment lost 7 bases, leaving 12 bases of the junction unmatched. The CDR3 sequence is 15 residues long. Germline V lookup: CDR1 SGHRS, CDR2 YFSETQ. The CDR3 loop is CASGENTGGGNIQYF. The CDR3 DNA reads as TGCGCCAGCGGCGAGAATACAGGGGGTGGAAACATTCAGTACTTC.

The chain employs TRBV28 and TRBJ2-5, with 7 bases identical to TRBD2. V lost 0 bases to trimming and J lost 4 bases; unmatched junction nucleotides: 8. Germline V gives CDR1 MDHEN, CDR2 SYDVKM. CDR3 length equals 16 residues. Written as DNA, the CDR3 is TGTGCCAGCAGTTTATGGGGCGGGAGAATCGGAGAGACCCAGTACTTC. It translates to CASSLWGGRIGETQYF.

This chain joins TRBV6-5 and TRBJ2-5; unclear D gene. CDR1 and CDR2 (germline): MNHEY, SVGAGI. The CDR3 runs to 13 residues. V was clipped by 6 bases and J by 5 bases, with 13 bases between them. The CDR3 loop reads CASSLTTWETQYF. The CDR3 region has the DNA TGTGCCAGCAGCCTTACAACGTGGGAGACCCAGTACTTC.

This clone was counted a few times. The rearrangement joins TRBV18 to TRBJ1-5, with D hard to call. Germline lookup yields CDR1 KGHSH and CDR2 LQKENI. Trimming removed 6 bases at V and 3 bases at J, with 6 bases between. The CDR3 spans 12 residues. Written as DNA, the CDR3 is TGTGCCAGCTCCTCCCCCAATCAGCCCCAGCATTTT. Encoded protein: CASSSPNQPQHF.

V is TRBV28 and J is TRBJ2-7; TRBD1 might be the D (5 bases). The CDR3 is 14 amino acids. Germline V gives CDR1 MDHEN, CDR2 SYDVKM. Trimming stripped 5 bases from V and 6 bases from J, with 17 bases between. The CDR3, as DNA: TGTGCCAGCAGTCCACCCCCTGCAGGGCGCGAGCAGTACTTC. Translating gives CASSPPPAGREQYF. Based on the CDR3 plus reference TRBV28 and TRBJ2-7, the full variable domain is DVKVTQSSRYLVKRTGEKVFLECVQDMDHENMFWYRQDPGLGLRLIYFSYDVKMKEKGDIPEGYSVSREKKERFSLILESASTNQTSMYLCASSPPPAGREQYFGPGTRLTVT.

The rearrangement joins TRBV13 to TRBJ1-1; tentative D call: TRBD1 (5 bases). The germline V gene encodes CDR1 PRHDT and CDR2 FYEKMQ (reference sequence). The V and J ends lost 4 bases and 0 bases respectively, with 6 bases between them. This CDR3 contains 13 residues. The DNA of the CDR3 is TGTGCCAGCAGCTCGACAGTGAACACTGAAGCTTTCTTT. This translates into CASSSTVNTEAFF.

The CDR3, as DNA: TGTGCCAGCAGTGCAGCGTACTACGAGCAGTACTTC. It specifies CASSAAYYEQYF. The J gene is TRBJ2-7, the V gene TRBV25-1; D is unclear. This CDR3 region has 12 residues. In germline, CDR1 is MGHDK, CDR2 SYGVNS. The V and J ends lost 4 bases and 3 bases respectively, with 7 bases between them.

The J gene is TRBJ1-2, the V gene TRBV12-5; 7 bases are a match to TRBD1. With V trimmed by 1 base and J by 4 bases, 9 bases remained unmatched. The CDR3 extends over 16 amino acids. Per germline, CDR1 LGHNT and CDR2 FRNRAP. CDR3: CASGLEKTGTAYGYTF. The CDR3 DNA sequence: TGTGCTAGTGGTTTGGAGAAGACAGGGACTGCCTATGGCTACACCTTC.

CDR3 loop: CASSVQGGSNQPQHF. The CDR3 nucleotides are TGTGCCAGCAGTGTACAGGGAGGGAGCAATCAGCCCCAGCATTTT. The rearrangement joins TRBV6-1 to TRBJ1-5, with D perhaps TRBD1 (6 bases). The CDR3 spans 15 residues. From germline, CDR1 is MNHNS and CDR2 SASEGT. The V end lost 4 bases, the J end lost 1 base, and 11 bases lay between the germline ends.

The chain uses TRBV30 and TRBJ2-3; maybe TRBD1 (6 bases). The CDR3 is made up of 14 amino acids. Trimming removed 0 bases at V and 7 bases at J, with 14 bases between. CDR1 and CDR2 (germline): GTSNPN, SVGIG (reference sequence). CDR3 protein: CAWSVSQGTNTQYF. The CDR3 DNA is TGTGCCTGGAGTGTATCTCAGGGGACGAATACGCAGTATTTT. The variable domain in full, completed from reference TRBV30 and TRBJ2-3, reads SQTIHQWPATLVQPVGSPLSLECTVEGTSNPNLYWYRQAAGRGLQLLFYSVGIGQISSEVPQNLSASRPQDRQFILSSKKLLLSDSGFYLCAWSVSQGTNTQYFGPGTRLTVL.

J is TRBJ2-1 and V is TRBV30; 8 nucleotides agree with TRBD2. Looked up from germline, CDR1 is GTSNPN and CDR2 is SVGIG (reference sequence). The CDR3 length is 14 residues. The V and J ends lost 3 bases and 4 bases, in that order; junction bases with no gene match: 5. The CDR3 here is CAWSGGVTYNEQFF. The DNA of the CDR3 is TGTGCCTGGAGCGGGGGGGTTACTTACAATGAGCAGTTCTTC.

V is TRBV27 and J is TRBJ2-7; 10 bases fit TRBD1. The trim removed 6 bases at V and 4 bases at J, leaving 3 bases unmatched. This CDR3 has 13 amino acids. Germline-derived CDR1 and CDR2 are MNHEY and SMNVEV (reference sequence). CDR3 DNA: TGTGCCAGCAGGGACAGGGGGGAGTACGAGCAGTACTTC. It yields the protein CASRDRGEYEQYF.

The chain couples TRBV28 to TRBJ1-4; TRBD1 aligns across 9 bases. With V trimmed by 6 bases and J by 5 bases, 10 bases remained unmatched. Germline V CDR1 and CDR2: MDHEN, SYDVKM. The CDR3 is 16 residues long. CDR3 in DNA: TGTGCCAGCAGAATACCACCGGGACAGGGAAATGAAAAACTGTTTTTT. Translated, it gives CASRIPPGQGNEKLFF. The variable domain in full, completed from reference TRBV28 and TRBJ1-4, reads DVKVTQSSRYLVKRTGEKVFLECVQDMDHENMFWYRQDPGLGLRLIYFSYDVKMKEKGDIPEGYSVSREKKERFSLILESASTNQTSMYLCASRIPPGQGNEKLFFGSGTQLSVL.

The rearrangement uses TRBV5-4 and TRBJ2-7, with D perhaps TRBD1 (5 bases). The CDR3 consists of 15 residues. Germline V lookup: CDR1 SGHNT, CDR2 YYREEE (reference sequence). V was cut by 0 bases and J by 0 bases, with 10 bases left in between. Written as DNA, the CDR3 is TGTGCCAGCAGCTTGGACAGGCTTAGCTCCTACGAGCAGTACTTC. Its protein is CASSLDRLSSYEQYF.

The J gene is TRBJ2-2, the V gene TRBV2; the D is unclear. V lost 11 bases and J lost 4, with 14 bases in between. Germline lookup yields CDR1 SNHLY and CDR2 FYNNEI. This CDR3 contains 13 residues. DNA for the CDR3: TGTGCCCTGGTCACTTTAGTCACCGGGGAGCTGTTTTTT. Its protein is CALVTLVTGELFF. Full variable domain (missing parts from reference TRBV2 and TRBJ2-2): EPEVTQTPSHQVTQMGQEVILRCVPISNHLYFYWYRQILGQKVEFLVSFYNNEISEKSEIFDDQFSVERPDGSNFTLKIRSTKLEDSAMYFCALVTLVTGELFFGEGSRLTVL.

The V and J genes are TRBV5-1 and TRBJ1-4; possible D gene TRBD1, 5 bases. Looked up from germline, CDR1 is SGHRS and CDR2 is YFSETQ. This CDR3 has 15 amino acids. V lost 4 bases, J lost 0 bases, and 10 bases lay in between. The CDR3 sequence is CASSPTGATNEKLFF. The CDR3 coding sequence is TGCGCCAGCAGCCCAACAGGAGCAACTAATGAAAAACTGTTTTTT.

The chain employs TRBV5-1 and TRBJ1-6, with D maybe TRBD1 (5 bases). Trimming removed 4 bases at V and 4 bases at J, with 18 bases between. This CDR3 comprises 17 residues. Germline V gene data show CDR1 as SGHRS and CDR2 as YFSETQ. Written as DNA, the CDR3 is TGCGCCAGCAGCCCACTATCAAACCAGGGATATAATTCACCCCTCCACTTT. It specifies CASSPLSNQGYNSPLHF.

This sequence joins TRBV18 and TRBJ1-4; the D gene is possibly TRBD1 (6 bases). Between the trimmed V and J ends, which lost 2 bases and 4 bases, there was a span of 8 bases. This CDR3 comprises 14 residues. Germline CDR1 is KGHSH and CDR2 is LQKENI. CDR3 bases: TGTGCCAGCTCACCAACAGGGAGTAATGAAAAACTGTTTTTT. It encodes CASSPTGSNEKLFF.

The J gene is TRBJ2-3, the V gene TRBV5-1, with D tentatively TRBD2 (6 bases). V was trimmed by 0 bases and J by 5 bases, leaving 7 bases between them. CDR1 and CDR2 (germline): SGHRS, YFSETQ. This CDR3 comprises 13 residues. CDR3 bases: TGCGCCAGCAGCTTGGTAGCGGAAGATACGCAGTATTTT. Protein product: CASSLVAEDTQYF.

The chain carries TRBV6-4 and TRBJ2-7; perhaps TRBD1 as D (6 bases). This CDR3 spans 12 amino acids. The germline V gene encodes CDR1 MRHNA and CDR2 SNTAGT. Trimming pared 2 bases from V and 6 bases from J, leaving 8 bases between. The CDR3 DNA reads as TGTGCCAGCAGTGACGGGGGCACCGAGCAGTACTTC. Translating gives CASSDGGTEQYF.

The V and J genes are TRBV6-6 and TRBJ2-7, with 8 bases identical to TRBD1. CDR3 length: 15 residues. Per germline, CDR1 MNHNY and CDR2 SVGAGI (reference sequence). V lost 0 bases, J lost 7 bases, and 8 bases stayed unmatched. In nucleotides, the CDR3 is TGTGCCAGCAGTTACTCGGGTCAGGGGGCGGGGGAGCAGTACTTC. Amino acids: CASSYSGQGAGEQYF.

V is TRBV9 and J is TRBJ2-7; D may be TRBD2 (7 bases). This CDR3 has 15 amino acids. The V end lost 2 bases, the J end lost 3 bases, and 15 bases lay between the germline ends. Germline values: CDR1 SGDLS, CDR2 YYNGEE. The CDR3 sequence: CASSVGGGLVYEQYF. CDR3 sequence (DNA): TGTGCCAGCAGCGTGGGAGGGGGGCTGGTCTACGAGCAGTACTTC.